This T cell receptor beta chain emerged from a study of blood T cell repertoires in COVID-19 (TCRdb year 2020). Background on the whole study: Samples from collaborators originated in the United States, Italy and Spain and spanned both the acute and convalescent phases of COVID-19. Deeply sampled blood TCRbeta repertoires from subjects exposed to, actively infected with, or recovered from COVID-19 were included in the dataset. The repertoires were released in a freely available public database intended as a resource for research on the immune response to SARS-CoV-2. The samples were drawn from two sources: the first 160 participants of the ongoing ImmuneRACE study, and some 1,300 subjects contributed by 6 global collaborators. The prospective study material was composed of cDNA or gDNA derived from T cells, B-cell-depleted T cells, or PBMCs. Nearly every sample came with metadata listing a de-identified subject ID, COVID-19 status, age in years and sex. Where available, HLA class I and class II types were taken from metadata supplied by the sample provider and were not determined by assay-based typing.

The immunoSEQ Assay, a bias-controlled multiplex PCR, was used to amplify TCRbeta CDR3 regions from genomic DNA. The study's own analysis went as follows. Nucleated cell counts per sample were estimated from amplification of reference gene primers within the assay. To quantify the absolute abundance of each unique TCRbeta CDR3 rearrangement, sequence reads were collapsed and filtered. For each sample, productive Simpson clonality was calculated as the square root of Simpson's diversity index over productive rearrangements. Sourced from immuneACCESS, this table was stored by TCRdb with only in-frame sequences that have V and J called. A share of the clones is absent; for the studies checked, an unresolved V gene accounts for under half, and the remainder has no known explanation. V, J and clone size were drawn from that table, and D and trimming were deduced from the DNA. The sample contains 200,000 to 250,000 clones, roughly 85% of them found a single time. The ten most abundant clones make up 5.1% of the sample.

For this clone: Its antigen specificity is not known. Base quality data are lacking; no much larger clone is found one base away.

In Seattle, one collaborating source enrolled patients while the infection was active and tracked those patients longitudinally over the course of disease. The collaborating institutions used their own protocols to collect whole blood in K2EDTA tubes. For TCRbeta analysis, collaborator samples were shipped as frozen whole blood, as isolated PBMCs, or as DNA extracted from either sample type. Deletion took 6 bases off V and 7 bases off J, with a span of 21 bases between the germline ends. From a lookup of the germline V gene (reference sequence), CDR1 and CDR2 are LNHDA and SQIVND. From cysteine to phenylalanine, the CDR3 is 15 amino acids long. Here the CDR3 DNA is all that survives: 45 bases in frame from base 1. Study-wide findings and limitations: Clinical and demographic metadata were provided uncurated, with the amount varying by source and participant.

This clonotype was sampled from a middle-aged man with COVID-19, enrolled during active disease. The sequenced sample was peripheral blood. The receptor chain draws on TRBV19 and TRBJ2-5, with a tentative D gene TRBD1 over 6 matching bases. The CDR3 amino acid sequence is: CASSINGQPRRTQYF. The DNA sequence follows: TGTGCCAGTAGCATTAACGGACAGCCAAGAAGGACCCAGTACTTC. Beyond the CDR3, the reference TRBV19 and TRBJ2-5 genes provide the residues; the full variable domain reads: DGGITQSPKYLFRKEGQNVTLSCEQNLNHDAMYWYRQDPGQGLRLIYYSQIVNDFQKGDIAEGYSVSREKKESFPLTVTSAQKNPTAFYLCASSINGQPRRTQYFGPGTRLLVL.